A selection of T cell receptor beta chains follows, all from one sample in a study of patients and donors after allogeneic stem cell transplantation. TCRdb reprocessed the RT-PCR reads with MiXCR, giving one entry per CDR3 protein. The data hold 65,000 to 80,000 distinct CDR3 sequences, with about 30% observed a single time. The sequenced sample was blood, either unsorted or a sorted T cell fraction (not recorded which). Receptors were obtained from a human donor who was either an allogeneic HSCT recipient or a stem cell or donor lymphocyte infusion donor (not recorded which). It is not recorded whose cells these are; they may come from a transplant donor. CDR3s include the opening cysteine and the closing phenylalanine or tryptophan. A D gene is named only where the DNA matches it firmly. A clone size is listed for some rows: how often the clone was seen (once, few, many), or a class if it is expanded.

TRBV5-1	TRBJ2-2	NA	NA	CASSLETGELFF	TGCGCCAGCAGCTTGGAGACCGGGGAGCTGTTTTTT
TRBV7-9	TRBJ1-1	NA	NA	CASSLAEAFF	TGTGCCAGCAGCTTAGCGGAAGCTTTCTTT
TRBV20-1	TRBJ2-1	TRBD2	NA	CSAREREGLGGEQFF	TGCAGTGCTAGGGAGCGGGAGGGCCTAGGAGGTGAGCAGTTCTTC
TRBV2	TRBJ2-3	NA	NA	CASSEGLDPDTQYF	TGTGCCAGCAGTGAGGGGTTGGACCCAGATACGCAGTATTTT
TRBV7-6	TRBJ2-3	TRBD2	few	CASSFATSSTDTQYF	TGTGCCAGCAGCTTCGCGACTAGCAGCACAGATACGCAGTATTTT
TRBV9	TRBJ2-3	NA	few	CATSSTGGTDTQYF	TGTGCCACCTCCAGTACGGGGGGCACAGATACGCAGTATTTT
TRBV7-9	TRBJ2-1	NA	few	CASSLWTADNEQFF	TGTGCCAGCAGCTTATGGACTGCGGACAATGAGCAGTTCTTC
TRBV4-3	TRBJ2-7	NA	NA	CASSQDGRRWAEQYF	TGCGCCAGCAGCCAAGATGGACGGCGTTGGGCCGAGCAGTACTTC
TRBV12-3/TRBV12-4	TRBJ1-2	NA	NA	CASSLRGVTYGYTF	TGTGCCAGCAGTTTGAGGGGAGTTACTTATGGCTACACCTTC
TRBV24-1	TRBJ1-2	NA	NA	CATSETGSYGYTF	TGTGCCACCAGTGAAACAGGGAGCTATGGCTACACCTTC
TRBV7-2	TRBJ2-1	TRBD2	NA	CASSPRRVAGGNEQFF	TGTGCCAGCAGCCCTAGAAGAGTGGCGGGAGGGAATGAGCAGTTCTTC
TRBV7-9	TRBJ2-3	TRBD2	NA	CASSLGTSRSTDTQYF	TGTGCCAGCAGCTTAGGGACTAGCAGGTCCACAGATACGCAGTATTTT
TRBV5-6	TRBJ2-1	TRBD2	NA	CASSPRAAGGPNEQFF	TGTGCCAGCAGCCCGAGGGCAGCGGGAGGGCCAAATGAGCAGTTCTTC
TRBV5-1	TRBJ2-5	NA	NA	CASSTERGANFQETQYF	TGCGCCAGCAGCACGGAACGGGGGGCAAATTTTCAAGAGACCCAGTACTTC
TRBV20-1	TRBJ1-1	TRBD1	NA	CSASQGQMNTEAFF	TGCAGTGCTAGTCAGGGACAGATGAACACTGAAGCTTTCTTT
TRBV7-9	TRBJ2-5	NA	once	CASSRPPETPGTQYF	TGTGCCAGCAGCAGACCACCCGAGACTCCAGGGACCCAGTACTTC
TRBV5-1	TRBJ2-2	NA	NA	CASSSARDTQRELFF	TGCGCCAGCAGCTCCGCCCGGGACACCCAAAGGGAGCTGTTTTTT
TRBV20-1	TRBJ2-3	TRBD2	NA	CSSTGSGRVPDTQYF	TGCAGTTCAACGGGCAGCGGGAGGGTCCCAGATACGCAGTATTTT
TRBV2	TRBJ2-7	NA	few	CASKLYGPTYEQYF	TGTGCCAGCAAACTGTACGGCCCCACCTACGAGCAGTACTTC
TRBV30	TRBJ2-1	NA	NA	CAWSVSEYNEQFF	TGTGCCTGGAGTGTTTCCGAATACAATGAGCAGTTCTTC
TRBV10-3	TRBJ1-5	NA	NA	CAISDPSQGINQPQHF	TGTGCCATCAGTGACCCCTCGCAGGGAATCAATCAGCCCCAGCATTTT
TRBV27	TRBJ1-6	NA	few	CASSLMGRDSPLHF	TGTGCCAGCAGTTTGATGGGGCGAGATTCACCCCTCCACTTT
TRBV4-3	TRBJ2-7	NA	few	CASSQDLGSFYEQYF	TGCGCCAGCAGCCAAGATTTGGGCAGTTTCTACGAGCAGTACTTC
TRBV20-1	TRBJ2-7	TRBD1	few	CSAWTGGTYEQYF	TGCAGTGCGTGGACAGGGGGAACCTACGAGCAGTACTTC
TRBV9	TRBJ1-5	NA	NA	CASSVGVGGNQPQHF	TGTGCCAGCAGCGTAGGCGTGGGGGGGAATCAGCCCCAGCATTTT
TRBV12-5	TRBJ1-1	NA	few	CASRTAENTEAFF	TGTGCTAGTCGGACGGCTGAGAACACTGAAGCTTTCTTT
TRBV20-1	TRBJ2-2	NA	few	CSARVGAGAGELFF	TGCAGTGCTAGAGTAGGGGCTGGGGCCGGGGAGCTGTTTTTT
TRBV21-1	TRBJ2-3	NA	NA	CASSKCAQRGCTDTQYF	TGTGCCAGCAGCAAATGCGCGCAGCGGGGTTGCACAGATACGCAGTATTTT
TRBV29-1	TRBJ2-7	TRBD1	few	CSVDEAGQGAYEQYF	TGCAGCGTTGACGAAGCTGGACAGGGGGCCTACGAGCAGTACTTC
TRBV12-3/TRBV12-4	TRBJ1-2	NA	few	CASSLGAGGVYGYTF	TGTGCCAGCAGCCTGGGTGCGGGGGGCGTCTATGGCTACACCTTC
TRBV5-1	TRBJ2-7	TRBD2	NA	CASSLRTSGGLTYEQYF	TGCGCCAGCAGCTTGAGGACTAGCGGGGGCTTAACCTACGAGCAGTACTTC
TRBV12-3/TRBV12-4	TRBJ1-2	TRBD1	many	CASSLGTASLLGYGYTF	TGTGCCAGCAGTCTCGGGACAGCGTCCCTGTTGGGCTATGGCTACACCTTC
TRBV6-5	TRBJ1-1	NA	few	CASSLGRINTEAFF	TGTGCCAGCAGTTTGGGCAGGATCAACACTGAAGCTTTCTTT
TRBV18	TRBJ2-1	NA	few	CASYGQAYNEQFF	TGTGCCAGCTATGGGCAGGCCTACAATGAGCAGTTCTTC
TRBV2	TRBJ1-5	NA	many	CASDLGVSNQPQHF	TGTGCCAGCGATCTGGGCGTGAGCAATCAGCCCCAGCATTTT
TRBV5-1	TRBJ2-2	NA	many	CASSRANTGELFF	TGCGCCAGCAGCCGGGCGAACACCGGGGAGCTGTTTTTT
TRBV15	TRBJ1-1	NA	NA	CATSIRDWEKTEAFF	TGTGCCACCTCCATTCGCGATTGGGAAAAAACTGAAGCTTTCTTT
TRBV25-1	TRBJ1-3	TRBD1	NA	CATSGRGHGNTIYF	TGTGCCACCTCGGGCAGGGGGCATGGAAACACCATATATTTT
TRBV7-2	TRBJ2-5	TRBD2	NA	CASSGITGGFETQYF	TGTGCCAGCAGCGGGATAACGGGGGGTTTTGAGACCCAGTACTTC
TRBV29-1	TRBJ1-1	NA	many	CSVERRGGHTEAFF	TGCAGCGTTGAAAGGAGGGGTGGGCACACTGAAGCTTTCTTT
TRBV29-1	TRBJ2-7	TRBD2	NA	CSARGGAEQYF	TGCAGCGCGCGGGGGGGAGCCGAGCAGTACTTC
TRBV15	TRBJ2-3	TRBD1	few	CATSAWTGSTDTQYF	TGTGCCACCAGCGCTTGGACAGGGAGCACAGATACGCAGTATTTT
TRBV20-1	TRBJ2-1	NA	few	CSASMGGEQFF	TGCAGTGCTAGTATGGGGGGTGAGCAGTTCTTC
TRBV27	TRBJ1-1	NA	few	CASSLARRNTEAFF	TGTGCCAGCAGTTTGGCCAGGAGGAACACTGAAGCTTTCTTT
TRBV6-6	TRBJ2-3	TRBD2	NA	CASSPRTSGSPDTQYF	TGTGCCAGCAGCCCCCGGACTAGCGGGAGCCCAGATACGCAGTATTTT
TRBV12-3/TRBV12-4	TRBJ1-6	NA	few	CASSFEGGQSPLHF	TGTGCCAGCAGTTTTGAGGGTGGTCAATCACCCCTCCACTTT
TRBV7-8	TRBJ2-3	NA	NA	CASSLGTYISTDTQYF	TGTGCCAGCAGCTTAGGGACCTACATCTCCACAGATACGCAGTATTTT
TRBV12-3/TRBV12-4	TRBJ2-7	NA	few	CASSLLSGFNEQYF	TGTGCCAGCAGTTTGCTCTCAGGGTTCAACGAGCAGTACTTC
TRBV7-6	TRBJ2-5	NA	few	CASSLALYQETQYF	TGTGCCAGCAGCTTGGCCCTATACCAAGAGACCCAGTACTTC
TRBV7-9	TRBJ2-1	NA	few	CASSTIDGFGEQFF	TGTGCCAGCAGCACTATTGACGGGTTCGGTGAGCAGTTCTTC